Each of the 22 T cell receptor beta chains below was sequenced from the same sample in a study of blood T cell repertoires in COVID-19. Using immunoSEQ multiplex PCR, the repertoire was profiled, and TCRdb retains in-frame clones only, with some absent. The table has some 80,000 clones, about 78% seen once. Sample: peripheral blood. These receptors came from a man aged 60 to 69 with COVID-19, enrolled during active disease.

The chain is built from TRBV6-5 and TRBJ2-5; possible D gene TRBD2, 5 bases. Germline CDR1 and CDR2: MNHEY and SVGAGI. CDR3 length: 14 residues. The V end lost 7 bases, the J end lost 9 bases, and 21 bases lay between the germline ends. The CDR3 coding sequence is TGTGCCAGCAACATGGGAGCCAAAAAGGAGGCCCAGTACTTC. Translated, it gives CASNMGAKKEAQYF.

This clone was recorded at least ten times. V and J are TRBV7-3 and TRBJ2-1; 8 bases match TRBD2. The germline V gene encodes CDR1 SGHTA and CDR2 FQGTGA. This CDR3 region has 14 residues. J was trimmed by 5 bases and V by 5 bases; bases with no gene match: 5. CDR3 sequence (DNA): TGTGCCAGCAGCCTGAGCGGGGGAGACAATGAGCAGTTCTTC. Its translation is CASSLSGGDNEQFF.

The J gene is TRBJ1-5, the V gene TRBV5-4, with D possibly TRBD1 on 5 matching bases. Germline loops: CDR1 SGHNT, CDR2 YYREEE (reference sequence). V lost 4 bases, J lost 8 bases, and 13 bases lay in between. The CDR3 is 13 amino acids. The CDR3 sequence: CASSPGTSEPQHF. CDR3 in DNA: TGTGCCAGCAGCCCGGGGACTTCGGAGCCCCAGCATTTT. The whole variable domain, remainder taken from reference TRBV5-4 and TRBJ1-5, is ETGVTQSPTHLIKTRGQQVTLRCSSQSGHNTVSWYQQALGQGPQFIFQYYREEENGRGNFPPRFSGLQFPNYSSELNVNALELDDSALYLCASSPGTSEPQHFGDGTRLSIL.

This chain uses TRBV11-2 with TRBJ2-3; 10 positions match TRBD2. This CDR3 comprises 14 residues. Germline lookup yields CDR1 SGHAT and CDR2 FQNNGV. V lost 2 bases and J lost 8; bases outside the gene matches: 4. The CDR3 sequence: CASSLSLAGGTQYF. CDR3 nucleotide sequence: TGTGCCAGCAGCTTATCTTTAGCGGGAGGTACGCAGTATTTT.

The genes are TRBV11-2 and TRBJ1-2; TRBD1 might be the D (6 bases). V was clipped by 4 bases and J by 2 bases, with 14 bases between them. This CDR3 has 15 amino acids. In germline, CDR1 is SGHAT, CDR2 FQNNGV. The CDR3 region is CASSYEAGTNYGYTF. In DNA, the CDR3 is TGTGCCAGCAGCTATGAGGCCGGGACAAACTATGGCTACACCTTC.

The genes are TRBV18 and TRBJ2-5; TRBD2 might be the D (5 bases). Germline CDR1 KGHSH, CDR2 LQKENI. Trimming shortened V by 2 bases and J by 5 bases, and 12 bases separated the two germline ends. The CDR3 runs 14 residues. The CDR3 sequence is CASSPGPSSETQYF. The CDR3 DNA follows: TGTGCCAGCTCACCAGGGCCTAGCAGTGAGACCCAGTACTTC.

The genes are TRBV27 and TRBJ2-5, with TRBD2 matching over 7 bases. Germline assignment: CDR1 MNHEY and CDR2 SMNVEV (reference sequence). CDR3 length: 14 amino acids. J was trimmed by 5 bases and V by 8 bases; bases with no gene match: 11. The CDR3 region has the DNA TGTGCCAGCCACCCGGCGGGAGCTCTCGAGACCCAGTACTTC. Residues: CASHPAGALETQYF.

The CDR3 sequence: CASSRTGLVTDTDTQYF. CDR3 sequence (DNA): TGTGCCAGCAGCAGAACGGGACTAGTGACAGACACAGATACGCAGTATTTT. The genes are TRBV7-9 and TRBJ2-3; TRBD2 matches 8 bases. The germline V gene encodes CDR1 SEHNR and CDR2 FQNEAQ (reference sequence). This CDR3 is built from 17 residues. V lost 5 bases and J lost 2; bases outside the gene matches: 12.

V is TRBV7-2 and J is TRBJ2-5, with 9 bases aligning to TRBD2. CDR1 and CDR2 from the germline V gene are SGHTA and FQGNSA. The ends lost 5 bases at V and 4 bases at J; junction bases unmatched: 11. This CDR3 spans 16 amino acids. The CDR3 region is CASSQGGGRAPETQYF. The CDR3 DNA reads as TGTGCCAGCAGCCAAGGAGGCGGGAGGGCCCCAGAGACCCAGTACTTC.

The chain combines TRBV18 with TRBJ1-2; D remains ambiguous. The CDR3 consists of 14 residues. V was shortened by 3 bases and J by 2 bases, with 10 bases between the two germline ends. Per the germline V gene, CDR1 is KGHSH and CDR2 is LQKENI. The CDR3 DNA sequence: TGTGCCAGCTCACCCTCGGCGGGCAACTATGGCTACACCTTC. Its translation: CASSPSAGNYGYTF.

This clone appeared once. The V gene is TRBV7-3, the J gene TRBJ1-1, with D tentatively TRBD1 (6 bases). Germline V gene sequence: CDR1 SGHTA, CDR2 FQGTGA. V was shortened by 4 bases and J by 0 bases, with 24 bases between the two germline ends. This CDR3 contains 19 residues. CDR3 in DNA: TGTGCCAGCAGCTCCATACGATTGACAGGCAGGATCGTGAACACTGAAGCTTTCTTT. This translates into CASSSIRLTGRIVNTEAFF.

This chain links TRBV12-1 with TRBJ2-7; TRBD1 is the table's D call, not checked against the DNA. TRBV12-1 is marked as a pseudogene. CDR3 length equals 16 residues. The chain's CDR3 is CASSSPGQGANYEQYF. The DNA for the CDR3 is TGTGCCAGCAGCTCCCCGGGACAGGGGGCAAACTACGAGCAGTACTTC.

The rearrangement links TRBV5-4 to TRBJ2-7; D gene unclear. From germline, CDR1 is SGHNT and CDR2 YYREEE (reference sequence). This CDR3 has 13 residues. V was cut by 4 bases and J by 4 bases, with 12 bases left in between. CDR3 DNA sequence: TGTGCCAGCAGCGGGCGAGTTGAATACGAGCAGTACTTC. Protein sequence: CASSGRVEYEQYF.

This clone was recorded only once. CDR3 DNA sequence: TGTGCCAGCAGTTTAGAGGGGGATTCACCCCTCCACTTT. Protein sequence: CASSLEGDSPLHF. This rearrangement joins TRBV12-3 or TRBV12-4 to TRBJ1-6, with D perhaps matching TRBD1 (6 bases). The CDR3 has 13 amino acids. Trimming left V 1 base short and J 8 bases short, with 6 bases between.

This chain joins TRBV28 and TRBJ1-6, with 7 bases that match TRBD1. J lost 3 bases, V lost 4 bases, and 0 bases had no gene match. Looked up from germline, CDR1 is MDHEN and CDR2 is SYDVKM. This CDR3 spans 14 amino acids. The chain's CDR3 is CASSSGGYNSPLHF. The DNA for the CDR3 is TGTGCCAGCAGTTCAGGGGGCTATAATTCACCCCTCCACTTT.

V usage is TRBV29-1 and J usage is TRBJ1-3; D unresolved. The V and J ends lost 6 bases and 3 bases respectively, with 9 bases between them. Germline values: CDR1 SQVTM, CDR2 ANQGSEA. There are 12 residues in the CDR3. CDR3 DNA sequence: TGCAGCGTCCTTGAACTTGGAAACACCATATATTTT. Amino acid sequence: CSVLELGNTIYF.

This clone was observed a few times. The chain links TRBV9 to TRBJ1-6, with 7 nucleotides matching TRBD1. Germline assignment: CDR1 SGDLS and CDR2 YYNGEE. J lost 8 bases, V lost 3 bases, and 5 bases had no gene match. This CDR3 region has 14 residues. The CDR3 loop reads CASSGQGFDSPLHF. CDR3 sequence (DNA): TGTGCCAGCAGCGGACAGGGATTTGATTCACCCCTCCACTTT. Full variable domain (missing parts from reference TRBV9 and TRBJ1-6): DSGVTQTPKHLITATGQRVTLRCSPRSGDLSVYWYQQSLDQGLQFLIQYYNGEERAKGNILERFSAQQFPDLHSELNLSSLELGDSALYFCASSGQGFDSPLHFGNGTRLTVT.

The chain links TRBV29-1 to TRBJ2-1; TRBD2 might be the D (5 bases). CDR1 and CDR2 from the germline V gene are SQVTM and ANQGSEA. Between the trimmed V and J ends, which lost 7 bases and 4 bases, there was a span of 11 bases. The CDR3 loop spans 12 amino acids. This CDR3 is CSARTGYNEQFF. For the CDR3, the DNA is TGCAGCGCCCGGACTGGGTACAATGAGCAGTTCTTC.

The chain uses TRBV6-1 and TRBJ2-3; 8 positions agree with TRBD2. Germline values: CDR1 MNHNS, CDR2 SASEGT. Trimming took 4 bases from V and 2 from J; bases not matched to a gene: 8. The CDR3 loop spans 16 amino acids. Here the CDR3 reads CASSAPGGPLTDTQYF. The CDR3 DNA reads as TGTGCCAGCAGTGCGCCGGGGGGGCCGCTCACAGATACGCAGTATTTT.

The chain employs TRBV12-3 or TRBV12-4 and TRBJ2-3; D perhaps matches TRBD1 (6 bases). Deletions cut 6 bases from V and 6 bases from J, with 10 bases between. The CDR3 has 12 amino acids. CDR3 sequence reads: CASSPRGDTQYF. DNA of the CDR3: TGTGCCAGCAGCCCAAGGGGGGATACGCAGTATTTT.

Points on this clone: Additional DNA sequences in this sample encode the identical CDR3. The chain joins TRBV7-9 to TRBJ2-6; D unresolved. Per germline, CDR1 SEHNR and CDR2 FQNEAQ (reference sequence). V lost 1 base to trimming and J lost 1 base, with 5 bases between them. The CDR3 extends over 15 amino acids. CDR3 sequence: CASSLVSSGANVLTF. DNA for the CDR3: TGTGCCAGCAGCTTAGTTTCGTCTGGGGCCAACGTCCTGACTTTC.

The chain employs TRBV12-3 or TRBV12-4 and TRBJ1-2; D gene unclear. Trimming took off 1 base at V and 4 bases at J, with 7 bases between the two ends. CDR3 size: 13 residues. The CDR3 spells CASSLDSGYGYTF. The DNA for the CDR3 is TGTGCCAGCAGTTTAGATTCCGGCTATGGCTACACCTTC.